This T cell receptor beta chain was recorded in a study of blood T cell repertoires in COVID-19. Profiling relied on immunoSEQ multiplex PCR, and the TCRdb table lists in-frame clones only, not all of them. The data contain about 280,000 clones, roughly 80% of them singletons. This CDR3 contains 16 residues. The trim removed 4 bases at V and 5 bases at J, leaving 13 bases unmatched. The V gene's germline CDR1 is SGHRS and CDR2 YFSETQ. Exposed volunteers were people who met a COVID-19 case within 2 weeks before study entry. The material sequenced was PBMCs or T cells enriched from blood (not recorded which). The sequence came from a middle-aged man who had been exposed to COVID-19. The V and J genes are TRBV5-1 and TRBJ1-1; the match to TRBD1 covers 8 bases. CDR3 nucleotides: TGCGCCAGCAGCCCGGACAGGGTATGGGTTGGAACTGAAGCTTTCTTT. Residues: CASSPDRVWVGTEAFF.